This T cell receptor (beta chain) was identified in a study of blood T cell repertoires in COVID-19. The overall study: The study drew acute and convalescent COVID-19 samples from the United States, Italy and Spain.

Original methodology: Amplified reference gene primers provided the basis for estimating nucleated cell counts. The data were produced by immunoSEQ multiplex PCR, yet TCRdb's version contains in-frame clones alone and is incomplete. D and trimming come from the DNA, and the V and J calls and clone size come from that table. The repertoire holds just over 75,000 clones, with more than 70% as singletons. This CDR3 contains 13 residues. V lost 7 bases, J lost 0 bases, and 8 bases lay in between. Germline CDR1 is KGHDR and CDR2 is SFDVKD. Sequencing was carried out using peripheral blood. The receptor was derived from a man between 60 and 75 years old with active or convalescent COVID-19. The chain uses TRBV24-1 and TRBJ1-1; TRBD1 is a possible D gene (5 bases). The CDR3, as DNA: TGTGCCACCAGGGACACAATGAACACTGAAGCTTTCTTT. This codes for CATRDTMNTEAFF.